This TCR beta chain was recovered during a study of neurological immune-mediated disorders. The study, taken as a whole, reports: Patients with HTLV-1-associated myelopathy had the highest level of TCR clonal expansion, whereas patients with multiple sclerosis had the lowest level, falling beneath the level found in healthy controls.

Regarding time point: longitudinal time-point 2. TCRdb used MiXCR to reprocess the 5' RACE reads, holding one entry per CDR3 protein. The sample has fewer than 70,000 distinct CDR3 sequences; about 8.9% are singletons. Germline CDR1 and CDR2: DFQATT and SNEGSKA (reference sequence). V lost 6 bases to trimming and J lost 7 bases; unmatched junction nucleotides: 10. CDR3 length: 14 residues. This clonotype has a count of ten or more. Its cognate antigen is unknown. The source of this sequence is a man younger than 45 in good health. The chain is built from TRBV20-1 and TRBJ2-7, with 12 bases identical to TRBD2. The specimen was PBMCs. Written as DNA, the CDR3 is TGCAGTGCCCGACTAGCGGGAGTTCGTGAAGAGCAGTACTTC. It encodes CSARLAGVREEQYF.